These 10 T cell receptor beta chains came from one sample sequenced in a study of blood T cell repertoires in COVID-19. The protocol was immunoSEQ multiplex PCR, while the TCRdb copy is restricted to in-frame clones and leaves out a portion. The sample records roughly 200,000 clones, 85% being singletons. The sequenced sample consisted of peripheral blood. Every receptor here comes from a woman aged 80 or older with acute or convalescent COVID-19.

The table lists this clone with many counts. For the CDR3, the DNA is TGTGCCAGCAGTTACTATCAGGGACAAGAGACCCAGTACTTC. This encodes CASSYYQGQETQYF. The genes are TRBV6-2 or TRBV6-3 and TRBJ2-5, with D perhaps matching TRBD1 (5 bases). Germline values: CDR1 MNHEY, CDR2 SVGEGT. Trimming removed 1 base from V and 2 bases from J, with 8 bases in between. There are 14 residues in the CDR3.

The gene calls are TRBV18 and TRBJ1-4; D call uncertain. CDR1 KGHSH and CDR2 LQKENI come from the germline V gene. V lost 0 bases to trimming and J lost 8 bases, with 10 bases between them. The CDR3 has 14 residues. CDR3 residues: CASSPPIREEKLFF. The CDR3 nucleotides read TGTGCCAGCTCACCACCCATCCGAGAGGAAAAACTGTTTTTT.

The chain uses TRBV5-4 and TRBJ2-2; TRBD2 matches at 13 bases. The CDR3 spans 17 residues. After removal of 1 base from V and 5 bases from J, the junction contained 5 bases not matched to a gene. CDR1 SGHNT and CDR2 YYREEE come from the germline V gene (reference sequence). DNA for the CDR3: TGTGCCAGCAGCTTGAAACCGGGACTAGCGGGGACCGGGGAGCTGTTTTTT. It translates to CASSLKPGLAGTGELFF.

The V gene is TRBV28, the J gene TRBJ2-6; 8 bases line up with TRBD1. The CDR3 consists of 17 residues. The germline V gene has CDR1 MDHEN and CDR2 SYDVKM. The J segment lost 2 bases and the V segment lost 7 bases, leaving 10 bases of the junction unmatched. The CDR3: CASTDRGSPPGANVLTF. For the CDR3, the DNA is TGTGCCAGCACCGACAGGGGTTCCCCCCCTGGGGCCAACGTCCTGACTTTC. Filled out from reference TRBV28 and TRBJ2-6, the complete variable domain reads DVKVTQSSRYLVKRTGEKVFLECVQDMDHENMFWYRQDPGLGLRLIYFSYDVKMKEKGDIPEGYSVSREKKERFSLILESASTNQTSMYLCASTDRGSPPGANVLTFGAGSRLTVL.

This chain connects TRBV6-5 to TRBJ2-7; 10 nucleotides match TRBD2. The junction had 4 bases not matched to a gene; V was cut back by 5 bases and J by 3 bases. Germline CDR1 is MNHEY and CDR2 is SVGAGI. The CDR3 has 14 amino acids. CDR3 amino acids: CASSKLAGYYEQYF. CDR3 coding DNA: TGTGCCAGCAGTAAACTAGCGGGATACTACGAGCAGTACTTC.

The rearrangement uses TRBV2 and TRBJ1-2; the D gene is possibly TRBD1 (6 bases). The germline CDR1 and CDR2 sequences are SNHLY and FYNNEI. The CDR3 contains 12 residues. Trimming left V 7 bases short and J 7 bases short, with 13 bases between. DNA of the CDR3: TGTGCCAGCAATTTCGAACAGGGTGGCTACACCTTC. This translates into CASNFEQGGYTF. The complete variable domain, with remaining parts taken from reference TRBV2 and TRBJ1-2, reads EPEVTQTPSHQVTQMGQEVILRCVPISNHLYFYWYRQILGQKVEFLVSFYNNEISEKSEIFDDQFSVERPDGSNFTLKIRSTKLEDSAMYFCASNFEQGGYTFGSGTRLTVV.

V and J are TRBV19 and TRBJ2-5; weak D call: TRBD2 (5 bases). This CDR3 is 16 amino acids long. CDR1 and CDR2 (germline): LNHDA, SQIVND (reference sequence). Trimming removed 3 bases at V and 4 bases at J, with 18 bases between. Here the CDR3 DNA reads TGTGCCAGTAGTATGGGCCGGCTAGCTAGCCTAGAGACCCAGTACTTC. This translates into CASSMGRLASLETQYF. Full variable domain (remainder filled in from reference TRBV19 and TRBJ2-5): DGGITQSPKYLFRKEGQNVTLSCEQNLNHDAMYWYRQDPGQGLRLIYYSQIVNDFQKGDIAEGYSVSREKKESFPLTVTSAQKNPTAFYLCASSMGRLASLETQYFGPGTRLLVL.

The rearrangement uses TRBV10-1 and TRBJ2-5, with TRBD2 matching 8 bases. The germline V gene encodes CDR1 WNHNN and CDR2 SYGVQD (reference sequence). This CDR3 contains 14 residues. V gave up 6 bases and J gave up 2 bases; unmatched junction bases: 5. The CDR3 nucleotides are TGCGCCAGCAGCTACACTAGCGGTCAAGAGACCCAGTACTTC. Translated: CASSYTSGQETQYF.

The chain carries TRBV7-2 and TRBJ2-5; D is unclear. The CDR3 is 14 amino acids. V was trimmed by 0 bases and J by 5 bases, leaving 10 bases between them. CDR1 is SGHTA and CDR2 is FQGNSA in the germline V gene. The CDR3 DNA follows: TGTGCCAGCAGCTTAGCTCTAGGCCCGGAGACCCAGTACTTC. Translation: CASSLALGPETQYF.

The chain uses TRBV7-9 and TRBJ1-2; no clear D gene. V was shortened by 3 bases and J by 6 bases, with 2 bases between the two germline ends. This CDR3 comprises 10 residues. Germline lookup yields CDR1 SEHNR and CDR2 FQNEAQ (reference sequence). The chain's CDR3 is CASSFNGYTF. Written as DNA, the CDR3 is TGTGCCAGCAGCTTTAATGGCTACACCTTC.